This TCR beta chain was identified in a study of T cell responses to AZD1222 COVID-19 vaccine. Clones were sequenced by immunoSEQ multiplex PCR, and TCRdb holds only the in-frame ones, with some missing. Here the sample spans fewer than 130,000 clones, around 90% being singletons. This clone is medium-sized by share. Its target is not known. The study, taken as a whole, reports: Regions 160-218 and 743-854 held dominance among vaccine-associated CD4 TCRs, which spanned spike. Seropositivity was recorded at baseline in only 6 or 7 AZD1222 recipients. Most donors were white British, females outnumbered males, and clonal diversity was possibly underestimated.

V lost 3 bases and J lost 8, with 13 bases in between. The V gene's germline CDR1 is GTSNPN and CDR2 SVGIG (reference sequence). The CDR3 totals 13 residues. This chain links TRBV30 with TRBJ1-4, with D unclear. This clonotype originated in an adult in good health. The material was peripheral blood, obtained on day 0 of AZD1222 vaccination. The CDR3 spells CAWSPRGREKLFF. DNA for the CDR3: TGTGCCTGGAGCCCCCGAGGGCGGGAAAAACTGTTTTTT.